The T cell receptor beta chain under discussion was sequenced for a study of blood T cell repertoires in COVID-19. The table came from immunoSEQ multiplex PCR; TCRdb's copy has only in-frame clones and leaves some out. The sample lists roughly 250,000 clones, roughly 86% occurring once. This CDR3 contains 13 residues. Germline V CDR1 and CDR2: SEHNR, FQNEAQ (reference sequence). The ends were cut back, 5 bases at V and 8 bases at J, with 13 bases in the middle. The sequence came from a man aged 35 to 55 who had recovered from COVID-19. This sequence joins TRBV7-9 and TRBJ2-1; weak D call: TRBD2 (5 bases). Sequences were obtained from peripheral blood. DNA for the CDR3: TGTGCCAGCAGCCCGCGCGGGCCCCATGAGCAGTTCTTC. Protein sequence: CASSPRGPHEQFF.